These 25 T cell receptor beta chains were sequenced from one sample in a study of T cell repertoires in cytomegalovirus infection. TCRdb recomputed calls from the reads with MiXCR, one row per CDR3 protein. The sample has a few hundred thousand distinct CDR3 sequences, over 35% seen once. Antigens for these TCRs are unknown. Here the sequenced sample was cultured PBMCs, taken from culture after CMV antigen stimulation. These receptors were collected from a human donor in good health (CMV status not recorded). Some clones in this sample may be carry-over from other donors' samples.

The V and J genes are TRBV6-2 or TRBV6-3 and TRBJ2-1; 15 nucleotides match TRBD2. Germline-derived CDR1 and CDR2 are MNHEY and SVGEGT. The CDR3 sequence is 18 residues long. The V and J ends lost 4 bases and 3 bases, in that order; junction bases with no gene match: 7. CDR3 sequence: CASSSGLAGGPDYNEQFF. Here the CDR3 DNA reads TGTGCCAGCAGTTCCGGACTAGCGGGAGGGCCCGACTACAATGAGCAGTTCTTC.

The chain is built from TRBV7-6 and TRBJ1-1; 7 bases are a match to TRBD1. The V segment lost 6 bases and the J segment 5 bases; nucleotides outside the gene matches: 6. Germline values: CDR1 SGHVS, CDR2 FNYEAQ. This CDR3 has 13 amino acids. The CDR3 DNA is TGTGCCAGCAGGCGCAGGGGGTATACTGAAGCTTTCTTT. This codes for CASRRRGYTEAFF.

The chain joins TRBV7-8 to TRBJ2-1; tentative D call: TRBD1 (6 bases). The CDR3 length is 15 residues. V was clipped by 1 base and J by 4 bases, with 11 bases between them. Germline V gene data show CDR1 as SGHVS and CDR2 as FQNEAQ. The CDR3 DNA follows: TGTGCCAGCAGCTTAGACCCGGGACATTACAATGAGCAGTTCTTC. Translating gives CASSLDPGHYNEQFF. Variable domain in full (rest from reference TRBV7-8 and TRBJ2-1): GAGVSQSPRYKVAKRGQDVALRCDPISGHVSLFWYQQALGQGPEFLTYFQNEAQLDKSGLPSDRFFAERPEGSVSTLKIQRTQQEDSAVYLCASSLDPGHYNEQFFGPGTRLTVL.

This chain uses TRBV24-1 with TRBJ2-3; D is possibly TRBD1 or TRBD2 (5 bases each). Germline CDR1 reads KGHDR; CDR2 reads SFDVKD. The CDR3 sequence is 14 residues long. Trimming removed 6 bases at V and 2 bases at J, with 11 bases between. The CDR3 spells CATSRRDHTDTQYF. The CDR3 region has the DNA TGTGCCACCAGTCGCCGGGACCACACAGATACGCAGTATTTT.

This clonotype has a count of ten or more. The chain combines TRBV12-3 or TRBV12-4 with TRBJ2-1; no definite D call. Trimming cost V 1 base and J 4 bases, with 17 bases left between them. CDR3 size: 17 residues. The CDR3 bases are TGTGCCAGCAGTTTAGGGGGTTGGGTTCCCGAATACAATGAGCAGTTCTTC. Its protein is CASSLGGWVPEYNEQFF.

The rearrangement uses TRBV7-2 and TRBJ1-4, with a possible D match to TRBD1 (5 bases). The CDR3 loop spans 16 amino acids. The germline V and J ends were trimmed by 5 bases and 8 bases, with 21 bases remaining between them. The germline V gene encodes CDR1 SGHTA and CDR2 FQGNSA. In DNA form, the CDR3 reads TGTGCCAGCAGCCCAAGACTCGGGGGGGGAATAGAAAAACTGTTTTTT. This sequence encodes CASSPRLGGGIEKLFF.

V and J are TRBV20-1 and TRBJ2-1, with 12 bases identical to TRBD1. The germline V gene encodes CDR1 DFQATT and CDR2 SNEGSKA (reference sequence). After removal of 6 bases from V and 5 bases from J, the junction contained 14 bases not matched to a gene. The CDR3 extends over 17 amino acids. In DNA form, the CDR3 reads TGCAGTGCCCCCGGGACAGGGGGCGTGCAGTACAACAATGAGCAGTTCTTC. Translated, it gives CSAPGTGGVQYNNEQFF.

V gene TRBV5-6 combines with J gene TRBJ2-3; D is perhaps TRBD2 (5 bases). CDR1 and CDR2 (germline): SGHDT, YYEEEE. There are 14 residues in the CDR3. Trimming cost V 0 bases and J 5 bases, with 10 bases left between them. The CDR3 DNA is TGTGCCAGCAGCTTGGGAGGGTATGGAGATACGCAGTATTTT. Residues: CASSLGGYGDTQYF.

This clonotype was recorded a few times. This chain joins TRBV7-8 and TRBJ2-3; tentatively, D is TRBD2 (5 bases). Trimming removed 4 bases at V and 0 bases at J, with 20 bases between. Germline CDR1 SGHVS, CDR2 FQNEAQ. This CDR3 is 18 amino acids long. The CDR3 reads CASSSTFSARRSTDTQYF. CDR3 nucleotides: TGTGCCAGCAGCTCAACCTTTAGCGCCAGACGAAGCACAGATACGCAGTATTTT.

This clonotype showed up just once. The rearrangement uses TRBV20-1 and TRBJ1-6, with D unclear. The CDR3 covers 12 residues. The germline V gene encodes CDR1 DFQATT and CDR2 SNEGSKA (reference sequence). Trimming left V 5 bases short and J 8 bases short, with 10 bases between. CDR3 sequence reads: CSARAVDSPLHF. The CDR3 DNA is TGCAGTGCTCGGGCTGTGGATTCACCCCTCCACTTT.

Worth noting for this clonotype: Sequence at one end of the junction differs from germline and may be a read error. The J gene is TRBJ2-7, the V gene TRBV7-9; the match to TRBD2 covers 11 bases. Germline lookup yields CDR1 SEHNR and CDR2 FQNEAQ (reference sequence). CDR3 size: 15 residues. The CDR3 nucleotides read TGTGCCAGCAGCTTAGTTAGCGGGGGGGTTAATGAGCAGAACTTC. Amino acids: CASSLVSGGVNEQNF.

The V call is TRBV7-6, the J call TRBJ2-7; TRBD2 matches at 7 bases. V lost 8 bases, J lost 3 bases, and 7 bases stayed unmatched. From germline, CDR1 is SGHVS and CDR2 FNYEAQ. CDR3 size: 13 residues. CDR3 sequence: CASGRGGSYEQYF. DNA for the CDR3: TGTGCCAGCGGGCGGGGCGGGAGCTACGAGCAGTACTTC.

This chain uses TRBV6-1 with TRBJ2-1, with a possible D match to TRBD2 (7 bases). The V end was cut by 6 bases, the J end by 9 bases, with 18 bases between. Germline V gene data show CDR1 as MNHNS and CDR2 as SASEGT. The CDR3 is 14 amino acids. The CDR3 is CASSLIGGGGEQFF. DNA for the CDR3: TGTGCCAGCAGCTTGATCGGGGGAGGGGGTGAGCAGTTCTTC.

V is TRBV18 and J is TRBJ1-1, with D perhaps matching TRBD1 (5 bases). The CDR3 consists of 16 residues. Germline CDR1 KGHSH, CDR2 LQKENI. Deletions cut 3 bases from V and 5 bases from J, with 19 bases between. CDR3 sequence reads: CASSPIPGRGKTEAFF. In DNA form, the CDR3 reads TGTGCCAGCTCACCTATACCGGGACGAGGAAAAACTGAAGCTTTCTTT.

The gene calls are TRBV12-3 or TRBV12-4 and TRBJ1-6; the D is unclear. The V and J ends lost 5 bases and 8 bases respectively, with 13 bases between them. This CDR3 is 14 amino acids long. In DNA, the CDR3 is TGTGCCAGCAGTCTCGGTGGGCGATATTCACCCCTCCACTTT. Translating gives CASSLGGRYSPLHF.

This clonotype was detected a few times. The chain links TRBV7-2 to TRBJ2-7; 16 bases agree with TRBD2. Losses at the gene ends were 4 bases for V and 7 bases for J; bases not matched to a gene: 7. CDR1 and CDR2 from the germline V gene are SGHTA and FQGNSA. The CDR3 has 16 amino acids. Here the CDR3 DNA reads TGTGCCAGCAGCTCTACCGGGACTAGCGGGGGGGGAGAGCAGTACTTC. This encodes CASSSTGTSGGGEQYF.

The V and J genes are TRBV20-1 and TRBJ2-5, with D perhaps TRBD2 (6 bases). The V end was cut by 2 bases, the J end by 4 bases, with 14 bases between. From germline, CDR1 is DFQATT and CDR2 SNEGSKA (reference sequence). CDR3 length: 14 amino acids. The CDR3 is CSARPTRGGETQYF. For the CDR3, the DNA is TGCAGTGCTAGACCCACGAGGGGAGGAGAGACCCAGTACTTC.

This clonotype was observed a single time. This rearrangement joins TRBV11-2 to TRBJ2-7; no clear D gene. Trimming removed 1 base from V and 2 bases from J, with 9 bases in between. CDR1 is SGHAT, CDR2 FQNNGV, per germline. The CDR3 sequence is 14 residues long. The CDR3 DNA is TGTGCCAGCAGCTTAGGGGGTAAACCCTACGAGCAGTACTTC. This gives the protein CASSLGGKPYEQYF.

This clonotype was counted between two and nine times. The rearrangement joins TRBV7-2 to TRBJ2-3, with unresolved D. V was clipped by 5 bases and J by 2 bases, with 14 bases between them. This CDR3 has 15 amino acids. In germline, CDR1 is SGHTA, CDR2 FQGNSA. CDR3: CASSPAQLITDTQYF. The CDR3, as DNA: TGTGCCAGCAGCCCCGCACAGCTTATCACAGATACGCAGTATTTT. Supplemented by reference TRBV7-2 and TRBJ2-3, the full variable domain reads GAGVSQSPSNKVTEKGKDVELRCDPISGHTALYWYRQSLGQGLEFLIYFQGNSAPDKSGLPSDRFSAERTGGSVSTLTIQRTQQEDSAVYLCASSPAQLITDTQYFGPGTRLTVL.

The sample holds a few counts of this clonotype. This sequence joins TRBV7-4 and TRBJ2-1; unclear D gene. Germline V gene data show CDR1 as SGHVT and CDR2 as SQSDAQ. The length of the CDR3 is 15 residues. The germline V and J ends were trimmed by 1 base and 5 bases, with 12 bases remaining between them. The CDR3 loop reads CASSLGTVGHNEQFF. DNA for the CDR3: TGTGCCAGCAGCTTAGGAACTGTTGGGCACAATGAGCAGTTCTTC.

The chain joins TRBV19 to TRBJ2-7, with 7 positions matching TRBD2. Per germline, CDR1 LNHDA and CDR2 SQIVND (reference sequence). The ends lost 6 bases at V and 3 bases at J; junction bases unmatched: 11. This CDR3 spans 15 amino acids. The CDR3: CASRITLRGDYEQYF. The CDR3 coding sequence is TGTGCCAGTAGGATAACCCTACGGGGGGACTACGAGCAGTACTTC.

This clonotype was found a few times. V and J are TRBV7-2 and TRBJ1-1; D is perhaps TRBD1 (6 bases). This CDR3 contains 14 residues. Germline V gives CDR1 SGHTA, CDR2 FQGNSA. Trimming shortened V by 5 bases and J by 4 bases, and 14 bases separated the two germline ends. The CDR3 loop reads CASSLQGGSTEAFF. The CDR3 coding sequence is TGTGCCAGCAGCCTACAAGGGGGGAGCACTGAAGCTTTCTTT.

The chain links TRBV9 to TRBJ2-3; D tentatively fits TRBD1 or TRBD2 (5 bases each). The germline V gene encodes CDR1 SGDLS and CDR2 YYNGEE. There are 15 residues in the CDR3. Trimming took off 0 bases at V and 2 bases at J, with 10 bases between the two ends. CDR3 sequence: CASSVGRGNTDTQYF. The CDR3 DNA reads TGTGCCAGCAGCGTAGGTCGGGGCAACACAGATACGCAGTATTTT.

The chain uses TRBV7-9 and TRBJ2-3, with D uncertain. CDR3 length: 16 amino acids. Trimming took off 5 bases at V and 2 bases at J, with 17 bases between the two ends. The germline V gene encodes CDR1 SEHNR and CDR2 FQNEAQ (reference sequence). The CDR3 DNA sequence: TGTGCCAGCAGCCCAGGCGGATTTGACATCACAGATACGCAGTATTTT. Residues: CASSPGGFDITDTQYF.

J is TRBJ1-5 and V is TRBV6-2 or TRBV6-3; 7 bases line up with TRBD1. Per germline, CDR1 MNHEY and CDR2 SVGEGT. This CDR3 region has 14 residues. Unmatched junction bases numbered 8, after V lost 7 bases and J lost 5 bases. This chain's CDR3 is CASKGRGGYQPQHF. The CDR3 DNA follows: TGTGCCAGCAAGGGTCGAGGGGGCTATCAGCCCCAGCATTTT.